The entry that follows covers one T cell receptor (beta chain) sequence. What it binds is unknown. The sample comes from a study of cytomegalovirus exposure and HLA in healthy donors. Whole-study findings and limits: Three chains linked to CMV were shown in vitro to be specific for CMV antigens. The investigators catalogued 150 or so TCR beta chains as cytomegalovirus-associated.

The protocol was immunoSEQ multiplex PCR, while the TCRdb copy is restricted to in-frame clones and leaves out a portion. Of approximately 120,000 clones listed, roughly 86% are singletons. V shed 0 bases and J shed 3 bases, with 10 bases lying between them. This CDR3 spans 14 amino acids. The germline gives CDR1 SGHRS, CDR2 YFSETQ. It was the approximately 120-subject validation cohort, separate from the approximately 690-subject first cohort, to which the donors belonged. The rearrangement links TRBV5-1 to TRBJ2-7; D possibly corresponds to TRBD1 (6 bases). The receptor's source is a woman between 18 and 29 years old in good health and CMV-seronegative. Sequencing was carried out using PBMCs. Here the CDR3 DNA reads TGCGCCAGCAGCTTGGACAGGGATATCTACGAGCAGTACTTC. This gives the protein CASSLDRDIYEQYF.